A single sample is the source of the 10 T cell receptor beta chains below, sequenced in a study of Graves' ophthalmopathy and Graves' hyperthyroidism. CDR3 regions of TCR beta were amplified from RNA transcripts. The first round was an RT-PCR with HTBI primers, and the second round was a multiplex PCR. Using its own MiXCR run on the multiplex PCR reads, TCRdb lists one record per CDR3 protein. The sample includes about 1.1 million distinct CDR3 sequences, roughly 35% of them seen just once. What was sequenced was peripheral blood or thyroid tissue (not recorded which). These receptors were collected from an adult man with Graves' hyperthyroidism.

The chain carries TRBV6-5 and TRBJ1-5; no reliable D call. Trimming took off 3 bases at V and 3 bases at J, with 12 bases between the two ends. The CDR3 runs to 15 residues. CDR1 is MNHEY and CDR2 is SVGAGI in the germline V gene. The DNA of the CDR3 is TGTGCCAGCAGTTATCAGGTGGGAGACAATCAGCCCCAGCATTTT. It specifies CASSYQVGDNQPQHF.

This clonotype appeared many times. This chain connects TRBV29-1 to TRBJ1-1; no definite D call. With 1 base removed from V and 6 bases from J, the gap between germline ends came to 12 bases. This CDR3 spans 13 amino acids. Germline lookup yields CDR1 SQVTM and CDR2 ANQGSEA. CDR3 protein: CSVEGRMEAEAFF. The CDR3 coding sequence is TGCAGCGTTGAAGGCAGGATGGAAGCTGAAGCTTTCTTT.

CDR3 in DNA: TGTGCCAGCAGCTTAGCAGGCCAGGGACCTAACTATGGCTACACCTTC. Its protein is CASSLAGQGPNYGYTF. This chain connects TRBV7-2 to TRBJ1-2, with a possible D match to TRBD1 (5 bases). Trimming cost V 0 bases and J 0 bases, with 11 bases left between them. CDR1 SGHTA and CDR2 FQGNSA come from the germline V gene. CDR3 size: 16 residues. The whole variable domain, filled in from reference TRBV7-2 and TRBJ1-2, reads GAGVSQSPSNKVTEKGKDVELRCDPISGHTALYWYRQSLGQGLEFLIYFQGNSAPDKSGLPSDRFSAERTGGSVSTLTIQRTQQEDSAVYLCASSLAGQGPNYGYTFGSGTRLTVV.

V and J are TRBV29-1 and TRBJ2-3; possibly TRBD2 for D (7 bases). V was shortened by 7 bases and J by 0 bases, with 11 bases between the two germline ends. The germline V gene has CDR1 SQVTM and CDR2 ANQGSEA. This CDR3 has 13 amino acids. The CDR3 nucleotides are TGCAGCGGGGGGGGCAGAAGCACAGATACGCAGTATTTT. Amino acid sequence: CSGGGRSTDTQYF.

This chain links TRBV2 with TRBJ2-5; 9 bases are a match to TRBD1. Germline V lookup: CDR1 SNHLY, CDR2 FYNNEI. V shed 5 bases and J 5 bases; nucleotides not matched to a gene: 9. This CDR3 is built from 15 residues. CDR3 protein: CASSFSGQGIETQYF. The CDR3 DNA reads TGTGCCAGCAGTTTCTCCGGACAGGGGATCGAGACCCAGTACTTC.

This clonotype was detected ten times or more. The V and J genes are TRBV7-2 and TRBJ2-6; a weak D match, TRBD1 (6 bases). Germline assignment: CDR1 SGHTA and CDR2 FQGNSA. The V and J ends lost 7 bases and 0 bases respectively, with 10 bases between them. The CDR3 extends over 15 amino acids. The CDR3 protein is CASTGQSSGANVLTF. The CDR3 DNA sequence: TGTGCCAGCACCGGACAGAGCTCTGGGGCCAACGTCCTGACTTTC.

The chain recombines TRBV28 with TRBJ1-6, with TRBD1 as a possible D gene (6 bases). V lost 5 bases and J lost 9, with 14 bases in between. Per the germline V gene, CDR1 is MDHEN and CDR2 is SYDVKM. There are 14 residues in the CDR3. The CDR3 DNA is TGTGCCAGCAGTACCACAGGGTCGGGTTCACCCCTCCACTTT. This gives the protein CASSTTGSGSPLHF.

This clonotype was picked up many times. The chain carries TRBV14 and TRBJ2-7; 8 nucleotides match TRBD2. CDR3 size: 14 residues. V was pared by 4 bases and J by 5 bases, with 7 bases of the junction left unmatched. Looked up from germline, CDR1 is SGHDN and CDR2 is FVKESK. The CDR3 sequence: CASSLREGPDEQYF. The CDR3 bases are TGTGCCAGCAGCCTACGGGAGGGCCCGGACGAGCAGTACTTC.

The V and J genes are TRBV28 and TRBJ1-2, with 10 positions matching TRBD1. This CDR3 is built from 12 residues. Germline assignment: CDR1 MDHEN and CDR2 SYDVKM. The V and J ends lost 6 bases and 7 bases, in that order; junction bases with no gene match: 2. This CDR3 reads CASRTGGRGYTF. CDR3 coding DNA: TGTGCCAGCAGGACAGGGGGCCGTGGCTACACCTTC.

About this clonotype itself: With a much larger clone just one base away, this may be a read error. The chain carries TRBV7-6 and TRBJ2-5; D might be TRBD2 (5 bases). Germline values: CDR1 SGHVS, CDR2 FNYEAQ. This CDR3 comprises 15 residues. The V and J ends lost 4 bases and 0 bases respectively, with 12 bases between them. The CDR3 loop reads CASSSRGGYQETQYF. The DNA of the CDR3 is TGTGCCAGCAGCTCACGCGGCGGGTACCAAGAGACCCAGTACTTC.